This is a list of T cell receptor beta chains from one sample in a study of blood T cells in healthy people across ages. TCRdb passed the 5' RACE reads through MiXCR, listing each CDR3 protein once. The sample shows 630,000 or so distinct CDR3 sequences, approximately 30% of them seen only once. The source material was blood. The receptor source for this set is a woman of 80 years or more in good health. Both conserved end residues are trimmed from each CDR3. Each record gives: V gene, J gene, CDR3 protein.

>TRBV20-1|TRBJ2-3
SASRAGDPTLGTDTQY
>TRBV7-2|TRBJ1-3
ASSLAALGSGNTIY
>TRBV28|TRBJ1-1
ASSSIGYRQSMNTEAF
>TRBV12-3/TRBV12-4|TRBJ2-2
ASSRTIGELF
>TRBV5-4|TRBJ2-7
ASSWGVTAYEQY
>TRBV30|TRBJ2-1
AWSRYLEQF
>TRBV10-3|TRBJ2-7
AISESMELTEQY
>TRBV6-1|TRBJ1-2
ASVPGYYGYT
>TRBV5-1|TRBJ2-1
ASILGPGARGEQF
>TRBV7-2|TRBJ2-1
ASSVRPSGYNEQF
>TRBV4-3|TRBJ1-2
ASSQDVPGQGASGYT
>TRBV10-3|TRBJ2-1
AISETTSGGVQF
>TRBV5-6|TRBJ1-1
ASSLEPGSSTEAF
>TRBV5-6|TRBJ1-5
ASSPSLGRPQH
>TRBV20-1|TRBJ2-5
SARTGWEETQY
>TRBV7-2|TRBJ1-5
ASSLARGVNQPQH
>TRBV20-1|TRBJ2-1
GARDKPPNEQF
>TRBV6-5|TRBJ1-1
ASSYSGGGNTEAF
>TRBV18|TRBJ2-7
ASSSEVRVEQY
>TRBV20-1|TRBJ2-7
SARDPGQYEQY
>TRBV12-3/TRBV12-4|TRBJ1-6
ASRRQGAYSPLH
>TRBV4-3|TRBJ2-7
ASSPDPTGAEQY
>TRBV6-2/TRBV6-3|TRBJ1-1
ATEALGTATEAF
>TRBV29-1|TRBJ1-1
SVEGRDRGPGTEAF
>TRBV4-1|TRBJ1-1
ASSQGQGIGTEAF
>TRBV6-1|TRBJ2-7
ASSETSGGAGEQY
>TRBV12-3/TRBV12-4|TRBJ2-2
ASTLLAGGNTGELF
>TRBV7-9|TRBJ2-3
ASSKRGGEDTQY
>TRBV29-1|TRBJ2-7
SVGLVTGSNEQY
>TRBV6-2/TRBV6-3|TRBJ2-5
ASTRTGAWETQY
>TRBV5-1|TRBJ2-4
ASSSLGSAATTENIQY
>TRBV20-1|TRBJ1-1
SAVIWGNTEAF
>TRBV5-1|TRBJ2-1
ASSPAGGGSYNEQF
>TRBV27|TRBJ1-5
ASRAYRTAIDNQPQH
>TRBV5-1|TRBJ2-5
ASSLAASPSYNEQY
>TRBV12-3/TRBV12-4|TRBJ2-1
ASSFRLAGGPNNEQF
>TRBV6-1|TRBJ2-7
ASSEPGQGPYEQY
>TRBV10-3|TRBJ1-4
AISGANEKLF
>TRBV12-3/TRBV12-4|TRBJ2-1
ASSLLAASYNEQF
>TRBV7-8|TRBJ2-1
ASSLVRTASYNEQF
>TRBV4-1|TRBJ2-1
ASSQPRESRNEQF
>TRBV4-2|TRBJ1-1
ASWTAGSATEAF
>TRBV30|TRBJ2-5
AWATGVQETQY
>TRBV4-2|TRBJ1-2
ASSQDPGYYGYT